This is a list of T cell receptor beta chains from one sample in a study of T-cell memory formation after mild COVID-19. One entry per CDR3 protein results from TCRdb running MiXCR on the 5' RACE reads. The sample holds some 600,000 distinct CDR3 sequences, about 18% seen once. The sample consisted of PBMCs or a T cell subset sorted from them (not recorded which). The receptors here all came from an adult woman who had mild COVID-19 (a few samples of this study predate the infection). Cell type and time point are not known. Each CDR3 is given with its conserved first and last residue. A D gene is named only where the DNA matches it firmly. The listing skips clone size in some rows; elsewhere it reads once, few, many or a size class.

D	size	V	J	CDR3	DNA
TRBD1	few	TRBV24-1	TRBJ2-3	CATSPQGVGGDTQYF	TGTGCCACCAGCCCCCAGGGGGTAGGAGGAGATACGCAGTATTTT
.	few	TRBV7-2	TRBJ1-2	CASSAQVGKGYTF	TGTGCCAGCAGCGCCCAGGTGGGGAAGGGCTACACCTTC
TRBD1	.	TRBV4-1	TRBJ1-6	CASSLNTGQGNSPLHF	TGCGCCAGCAGCCTTAATACCGGACAGGGGAATTCACCCCTCCACTTT
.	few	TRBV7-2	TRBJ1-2	CASRPGTSGYTF	TGTGCCAGCAGACCCGGGACATCTGGCTACACCTTC
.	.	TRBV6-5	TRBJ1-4	CASSYLSQGIETNEKLFF	TGTGCCAGCAGTTACCTTTCGCAGGGAATCGAGACTAATGAAAAACTGTTTTTT
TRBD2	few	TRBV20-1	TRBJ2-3	CSARIPGLVADTQYF	TGCAGTGCTCGGATTCCGGGACTAGTCGCAGATACGCAGTATTTT
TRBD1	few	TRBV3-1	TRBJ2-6	CASSPGTVWSGANVLTF	TGTGCCAGCAGCCCCGGGACAGTCTGGTCGGGGGCCAACGTCCTGACTTTC
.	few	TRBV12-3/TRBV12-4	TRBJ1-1	CASSQSVYTEAFF	TGTGCCAGCAGCCAGTCCGTTTACACTGAAGCTTTCTTT
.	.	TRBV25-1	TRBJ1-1	CASSEQYEAFF	TGTGCCAGCAGTGAACAGTATGAAGCTTTCTTT
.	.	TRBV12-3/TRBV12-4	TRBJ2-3	CASSPRGKGDTDTQYF	TGTGCCAGCAGCCCCCGGGGGAAGGGGGACACAGATACGCAGTATTTT
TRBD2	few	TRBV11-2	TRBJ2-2	CASSLDILAGGLGELFF	TGTGCCAGCAGCTTAGATATTCTAGCGGGGGGCCTCGGGGAGCTGTTTTTT
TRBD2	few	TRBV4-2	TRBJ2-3	CASSPEISGGGTDTQYF	TGTGCCAGCAGCCCCGAAATTAGCGGGGGCGGCACAGATACGCAGTATTTT
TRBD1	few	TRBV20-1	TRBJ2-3	CSAQDRDGTDTQYF	TGCAGTGCCCAGGACAGGGACGGTACAGATACGCAGTATTTT
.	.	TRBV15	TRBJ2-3	CATSRVPSVRVSDTQYF	TGTGCCACCAGCAGGGTCCCTAGCGTCCGGGTGTCAGATACGCAGTATTTT
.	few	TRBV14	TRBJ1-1	CASTFLTNEAFF	TGTGCCAGCACATTTCTGACAAATGAAGCTTTCTTT
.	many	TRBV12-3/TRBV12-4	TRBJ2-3	CASSLAAGTTDTQYF	TGTGCCAGCAGTTTAGCTGCGGGAACCACAGATACGCAGTATTTT
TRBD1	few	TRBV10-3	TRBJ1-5	CATKQGTNQPQHF	TGTGCCACGAAACAGGGGACAAATCAGCCCCAGCATTTT
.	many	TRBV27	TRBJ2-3	CASRAASTDTQYF	TGTGCCAGCCGGGCAGCGAGCACAGATACGCAGTATTTT
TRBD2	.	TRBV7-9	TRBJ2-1	CASSQLGLASNEQFF	TGTGCCAGCAGCCAGCTGGGACTAGCGAGCAATGAGCAGTTCTTC
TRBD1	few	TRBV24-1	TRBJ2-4	CATSDFKTGYVQYF	TGTGCCACCAGTGATTTCAAGACAGGGTACGTTCAGTACTTC
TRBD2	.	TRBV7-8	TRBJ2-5	CASSIHRGGRETQYF	TGTGCCAGCAGCATCCATCGGGGGGGCAGGGAGACCCAGTACTTC
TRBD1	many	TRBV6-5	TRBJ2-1	CASSYSGQGASAEQFF	TGTGCCAGCAGTTACTCCGGCCAGGGGGCATCGGCTGAGCAGTTCTTC